Sequencing of this TCR beta chain was carried out in a study of response to subunit inactivated influenza vaccine. TCRdb re-derived calls from the RT-PCR reads in MiXCR, one entry per CDR3 protein. The sample includes under 200,000 distinct CDR3 sequences, roughly 10% of them seen just once. Per germline, CDR1 SGHTA and CDR2 FQGNSA. This CDR3 comprises 17 residues. With V trimmed by 5 bases and J by 4 bases, 15 bases remained unmatched. This clonotype turned up a few times. The starting material was CD8+ T cells sorted from PBMCs, obtained less than 30 months after vaccination. This receptor was obtained from a man aged 50-75 years who received an inactivated influenza vaccine. This chain uses TRBV7-2 with TRBJ2-3; 7 bases match TRBD2. CDR3 region: CASSDRWDYLPPDTQYF. Here the CDR3 DNA reads TGTGCCAGCAGCGATAGATGGGACTACCTCCCCCCAGATACGCAGTATTTT.